A single sample is the source of the 5 T cell receptor beta chains below, sequenced in a study of T cell responses to AZD1222 COVID-19 vaccine (dated by TCRdb to 2020 to 2022). Per the publication, the time point label means: baseline before first vaccination. The library relied on the immunoSEQ multiplex PCR assay. Imported from immuneACCESS, the table was reduced by TCRdb to in-frame sequences with V and J called. These copies leave out some clones; in studies compared against another copy, an unresolved V gene accounts for under half, and the cause of the remainder is not known. In this sample the table shows 95,000 to 150,000 clones, about 90% of which occur a single time. Clones ranked in the top ten supply under 2% of the sample. The sample consisted of peripheral blood, taken on day 0 of AZD1222 vaccination. These receptors were taken from an adult in good health.

In this sample, this clone turned up once. This chain uses TRBV24-1 with TRBJ2-1; no clear D. Per the germline V gene, CDR1 is KGHDR and CDR2 is SFDVKD. Trimming took 2 bases from V and 4 from J, leaving 8 bases between them. The CDR3 runs to 14 residues. This CDR3 reads CATSDYQSYNEQFF. As DNA, the CDR3 is TGTGCCACCAGTGATTATCAGTCTTACAATGAGCAGTTCTTC.

Written as DNA, the CDR3 is TGTGCCAGCAGCTTACCGGGAGACTACGAGCAGTACTTC. It translates to CASSLPGDYEQYF. The chain links TRBV7-9 to TRBJ2-7; D is perhaps TRBD2 (6 bases). The germline CDR1 and CDR2 sequences are SEHNR and FQNEAQ (reference sequence). The V end lost 2 bases, the J end lost 3 bases, and 8 bases lay between the germline ends. CDR3 length equals 13 residues. Together with reference TRBV7-9 and TRBJ2-7, the CDR3 gives the full variable domain: DTGVSQNPRHKITKRGQNVTFRCDPISEHNRLYWYRQTLGQGPEFLTYFQNEAQLEKSRLLSDRFSAERPKGSFSTLEIQRTEQGDSAMYLCASSLPGDYEQYFGPGTRLTVT.

The chain uses TRBV28 and TRBJ1-2; tentative D call: TRBD1 (5 bases). This CDR3 has 11 amino acids. The V end was cut by 3 bases, the J end by 10 bases, with 9 bases between. Germline loops: CDR1 MDHEN, CDR2 SYDVKM. CDR3 sequence: CASSLGRNYTF. CDR3 nucleotide sequence: TGTGCCAGCAGTTTGGGACGCAACTACACCTTC.

The V and J genes are TRBV29-1 and TRBJ2-5; TRBD1 is a possible D gene (6 bases). V lost 4 bases and J 2 bases, leaving 11 bases between the germline ends. The germline V gene encodes CDR1 SQVTM and CDR2 ANQGSEA. The CDR3 spans 13 residues. The CDR3 bases are TGCAGCGTTGCAGGGGTAGGTCAAGAGACCCAGTACTTC. Its protein is CSVAGVGQETQYF.

This rearrangement joins TRBV6-5 to TRBJ1-6; D perhaps matches TRBD1 (6 bases). V shed 6 bases and J shed 6 bases, with 15 bases lying between them. This CDR3 region has 15 residues. Germline CDR1 MNHEY, CDR2 SVGAGI. For the CDR3, the DNA is TGTGCCAGCAGGGGGGAACAGGGTGTTAATTCACCCCTCCACTTT. Residues: CASRGEQGVNSPLHF.